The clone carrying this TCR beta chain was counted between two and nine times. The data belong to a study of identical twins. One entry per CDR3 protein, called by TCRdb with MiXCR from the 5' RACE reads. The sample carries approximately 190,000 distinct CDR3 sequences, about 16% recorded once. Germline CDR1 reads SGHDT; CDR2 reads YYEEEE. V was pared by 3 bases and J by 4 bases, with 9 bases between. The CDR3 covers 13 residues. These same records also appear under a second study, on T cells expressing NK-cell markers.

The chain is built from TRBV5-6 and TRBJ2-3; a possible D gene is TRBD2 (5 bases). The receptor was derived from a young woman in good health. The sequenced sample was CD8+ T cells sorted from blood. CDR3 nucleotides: TGTGCCAGCAGCTCGGGATCGGCAGATACGCAGTATTTT. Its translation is CASSSGSADTQYF.